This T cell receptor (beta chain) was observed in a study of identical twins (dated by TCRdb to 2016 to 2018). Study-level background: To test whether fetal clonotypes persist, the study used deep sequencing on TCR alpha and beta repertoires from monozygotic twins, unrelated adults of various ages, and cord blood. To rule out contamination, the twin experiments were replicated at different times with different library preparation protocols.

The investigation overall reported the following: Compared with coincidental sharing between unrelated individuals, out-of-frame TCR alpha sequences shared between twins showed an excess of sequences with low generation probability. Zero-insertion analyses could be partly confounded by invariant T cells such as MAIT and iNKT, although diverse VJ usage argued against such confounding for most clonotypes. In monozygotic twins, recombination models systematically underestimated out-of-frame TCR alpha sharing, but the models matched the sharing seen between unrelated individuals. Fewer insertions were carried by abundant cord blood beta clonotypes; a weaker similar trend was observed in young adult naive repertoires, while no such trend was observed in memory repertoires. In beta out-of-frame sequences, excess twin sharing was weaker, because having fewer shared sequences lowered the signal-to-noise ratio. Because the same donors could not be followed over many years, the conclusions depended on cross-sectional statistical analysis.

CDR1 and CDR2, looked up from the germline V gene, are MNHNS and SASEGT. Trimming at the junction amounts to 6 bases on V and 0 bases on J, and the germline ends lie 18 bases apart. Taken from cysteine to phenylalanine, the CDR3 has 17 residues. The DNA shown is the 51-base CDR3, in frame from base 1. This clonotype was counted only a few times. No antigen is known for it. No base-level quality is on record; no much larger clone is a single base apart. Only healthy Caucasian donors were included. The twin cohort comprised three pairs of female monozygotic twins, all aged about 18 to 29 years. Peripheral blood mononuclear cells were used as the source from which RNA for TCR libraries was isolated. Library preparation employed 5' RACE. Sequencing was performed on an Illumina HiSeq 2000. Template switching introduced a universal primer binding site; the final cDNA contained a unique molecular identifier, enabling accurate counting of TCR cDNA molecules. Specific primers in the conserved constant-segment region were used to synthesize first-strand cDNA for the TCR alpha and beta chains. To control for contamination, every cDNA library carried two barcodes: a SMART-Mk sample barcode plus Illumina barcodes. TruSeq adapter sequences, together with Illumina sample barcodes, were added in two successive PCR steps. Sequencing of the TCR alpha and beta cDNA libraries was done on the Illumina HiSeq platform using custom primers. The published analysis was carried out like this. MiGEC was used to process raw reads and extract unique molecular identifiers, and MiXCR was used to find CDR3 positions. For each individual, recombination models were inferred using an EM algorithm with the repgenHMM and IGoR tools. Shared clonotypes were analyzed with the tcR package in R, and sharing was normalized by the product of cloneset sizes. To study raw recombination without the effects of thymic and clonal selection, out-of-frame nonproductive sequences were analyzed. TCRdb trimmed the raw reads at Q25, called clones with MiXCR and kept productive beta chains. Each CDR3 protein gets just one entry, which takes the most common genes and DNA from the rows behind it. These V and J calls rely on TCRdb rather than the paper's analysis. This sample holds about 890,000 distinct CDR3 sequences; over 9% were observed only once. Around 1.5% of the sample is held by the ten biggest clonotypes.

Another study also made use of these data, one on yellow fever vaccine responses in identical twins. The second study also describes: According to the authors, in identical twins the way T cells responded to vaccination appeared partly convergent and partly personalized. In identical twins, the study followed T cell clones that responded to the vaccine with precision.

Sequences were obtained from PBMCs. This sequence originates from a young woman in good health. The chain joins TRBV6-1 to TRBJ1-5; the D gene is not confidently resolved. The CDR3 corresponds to CASREHGLAISNQPQHF. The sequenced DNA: TGTGCCAGCAGAGAACACGGGCTTGCGATTAGCAATCAGCCCCAGCATTTT.